Below, 7 T cell receptor beta chains from the same sample are listed, as sequenced in a study of blood T cell repertoires in COVID-19 (TCRdb year 2020). Library creation used the immunoSEQ multiplex PCR assay. The clones in this table, taken by TCRdb from immuneACCESS, are in-frame only. Not every clone is retained; where verified, under half of the shortfall comes from an unresolved V gene, and the cause of the rest is unknown. This sample lists 170,000 or so clones; 90% were detected once. Approximately 0.56% of the sample is held by the ten biggest clonotypes. The sample comprised peripheral blood. The source is a man in his fifties or sixties with acute or convalescent COVID-19.

The rearrangement links TRBV9 to TRBJ2-1, with 12 bases that match TRBD2. Germline loops: CDR1 SGDLS, CDR2 YYNGEE. The junction had 4 bases not matched to a gene; V was cut back by 4 bases and J by 5 bases. This CDR3 region has 15 residues. CDR3 loop: CASSSRTSGDNEQFF. The CDR3 region has the DNA TGTGCCAGCAGCTCCCGGACTAGCGGGGACAATGAGCAGTTCTTC.

The rearrangement links TRBV5-1 to TRBJ1-3, with 7 bases identical to TRBD1. The CDR3 is 14 residues long. CDR1 is SGHRS and CDR2 is YFSETQ in the germline V gene. Trimming took 4 bases from V and 1 from J; bases not matched to a gene: 2. CDR3 coding DNA: TGCGCCAGCAGCCAGACAGGGTCTGGAAACACCATATATTTT. This sequence encodes CASSQTGSGNTIYF.

Note on this clone: This sample also contains other DNA sequences that code for the same CDR3. The chain recombines TRBV12-3 or TRBV12-4 with TRBJ1-3; D remains ambiguous. V lost 2 bases and J 4 bases, leaving 3 bases between the germline ends. This CDR3 has 12 residues. The chain's CDR3 is CASSLSGNTIYF. CDR3 DNA: TGTGCCAGCAGTTTATCGGGAAACACCATATATTTT.

The V gene is TRBV10-3, the J gene TRBJ1-4; 7 nucleotides agree with TRBD1. This CDR3 comprises 16 residues. Per the germline V gene, CDR1 is ENHRY and CDR2 is SYGVKD. The V gene end was trimmed by 2 bases and the J gene end by 8 bases; junction bases not matched to a gene: 11. The DNA for the CDR3 is TGTGCCATCAGTGAGGGGCGGCAGGGGGGTGACGAAAAACTGTTTTTT. Translating it yields CAISEGRQGGDEKLFF.

This chain joins TRBV15 and TRBJ1-4, with 7 bases identical to TRBD1. There are 16 residues in the CDR3. V lost 1 base and J lost 6; bases outside the gene matches: 8. CDR1 and CDR2 (germline): LNHNV, YYDKDF (reference sequence). The CDR3 DNA reads TGTGCCACCAGCAGAGGCCGCAGGGGGAGATATGAAAAACTGTTTTTT. Translated, it gives CATSRGRRGRYEKLFF.

This chain joins TRBV7-2 and TRBJ2-7, with TRBD2 matching 7 bases. The trim removed 0 bases at V and 0 bases at J, leaving 17 bases unmatched. The CDR3 runs to 20 residues. The V gene's germline CDR1 is SGHTA and CDR2 FQGNSA. The CDR3 sequence is CASSLASGISLLPSSYEQYV. The CDR3 DNA is TGTGCCAGCAGCTTAGCCAGCGGGATTTCCCTTCTCCCTAGCTCCTACGAGCAGTACGTC.

J is TRBJ1-1 and V is TRBV7-9; tentative D call: TRBD1 (5 bases). Looked up from germline, CDR1 is SEHNR and CDR2 is FQNEAQ (reference sequence). Trimming shortened V by 2 bases and J by 1 base, and 11 bases separated the two germline ends. This CDR3 has 15 residues. The CDR3 DNA is TGTGCCAGCAGCTTACGGGCCGGGGGGAACACTGAAGCTTTCTTT. Its protein product is CASSLRAGGNTEAFF.